In this sample, the clone carrying this TCR beta chain turned up a few times. Its antigen is not identified. The treatment: roughly nine-day PBMC culture with coronavirus spike peptide pools or control peptides (ViraFEST assay). In this cohort, PCR tests turned positive between March and December 2020, predating US Alpha, Beta and Delta variants. These data are taken from a study of vaccination and CD4 T cells after COVID-19. An Oncomine TCR Beta short-read assay was used to sequence the DNA from cultured CD4+ T cells. Investigators obtained genomic DNA by extraction from cultured CD4+ T cells. TCRdb processed the PCR reads anew with MiXCR; each CDR3 protein has one entry. The sample has more than 12,000 distinct CDR3 sequences; under 60% are singletons. The study, taken as a whole, reports: Convalescent patients showed a median 86.3% of reactive clones that were seen only post-vaccination.

This TCR was recovered from a human donor who had recovered from COVID-19. The sample taken for sequencing was CD4+ T cells from blood, cultured in vitro.

This CDR3 is CASSFGDSSSPLHF. The CDR3 DNA reads TGCGCCAGCAGCTTTGGGGACAGTAGTTCACCCCTCCACTTT. The chain combines TRBV5-1 with TRBJ1-6; 7 bases match TRBD1. Losses at the gene ends were 2 bases for V and 9 bases for J; bases not matched to a gene: 5. In germline, CDR1 is SGHRS, CDR2 YFSETQ. CDR3 size: 14 residues.